A single sample gave rise to the 5 T cell receptor beta chains below, sequenced in a study of OX40 agonist ivuxolimab in advanced cancers. The method was immunoSEQ multiplex PCR; TCRdb's version includes in-frame clones alone and lacks a portion of them. The table has about 150,000 clones, 90% seen once. This material consisted of CD4+ or CD8+ T cells sorted from blood, taken in a trial of the OX40 agonist ivuxolimab. The receptors stem from an adult with an advanced solid tumor such as melanoma, head and neck, liver or kidney cancer.

In its sample, this clone was seen once. The chain employs TRBV9 and TRBJ2-3; a weak D match, TRBD1 (6 bases). The V gene's germline CDR1 is SGDLS and CDR2 YYNGEE. There are 18 residues in the CDR3. The V end lost 1 base, the J end lost 2 bases, and 20 bases lay between the germline ends. CDR3 nucleotides: TGTGCCAGCAGCGTAACTCCCCTGGGGGCTGCCGTCACAGATACGCAGTATTTT. It encodes CASSVTPLGAAVTDTQYF.

The sample holds one count of this clone. The rearrangement links TRBV2 to TRBJ2-4, with a tentative D call TRBD2 (5 bases). CDR3 length equals 12 residues. V lost 11 bases and J lost 7, with 15 bases in between. Looked up from germline, CDR1 is SNHLY and CDR2 is FYNNEI. CDR3 sequence (DNA): TGTGCCCTAGGAGGATTTGGGAACATTCAGTACTTC. Translated: CALGGFGNIQYF.

The chain's CDR3 is CASSMDTLGALHF. CDR3 in DNA: TGTGCCAGTAGTATGGACACACTGGGAGCCCTCCACTTT. V gene TRBV19 combines with J gene TRBJ1-6; D might be TRBD1 (5 bases). CDR1 and CDR2 from the germline V gene are LNHDA and SQIVND (reference sequence). The germline V and J ends were trimmed by 3 bases and 14 bases, with 14 bases remaining between them. There are 13 residues in the CDR3.

The chain employs TRBV28 and TRBJ1-2; 9 bases are a match to TRBD1. V shed 6 bases, J shed 5 bases, and the junction held 10 bases outside the gene matches. The CDR3 has 15 amino acids. From germline, CDR1 is MDHEN and CDR2 SYDVKM. In DNA, the CDR3 is TGTGCCAGCAGCCCTCTCGCGACAGGGGGTTATGGCTACACCTTC. Amino acid sequence: CASSPLATGGYGYTF.

V is TRBV5-8 and J is TRBJ1-2; D is unresolved. Trimming removed 4 bases at V and 1 base at J, with 11 bases between. The germline V gene encodes CDR1 SGHTS and CDR2 YDEGEE. The CDR3 totals 14 residues. The CDR3 reads CASSHLAGNYGYTF. CDR3 DNA sequence: TGTGCCAGCAGCCACTTGGCCGGTAACTATGGCTACACCTTC.